The present T cell receptor beta chain was sequenced within a study of radiotherapy plus CTLA-4 blockade in lung cancer. Background on the study: The study recorded objective responses in around a sixth of patients and disease control in 31%.

The data were produced by immunoSEQ multiplex PCR, yet TCRdb's version contains in-frame clones alone and is incomplete. The profile shows around 110,000 clones, 85% to 90% of them singletons. Trimming removed 0 bases at V and 7 bases at J, with 11 bases between. The germline CDR1 and CDR2 sequences are SGHNT and YYREEE (reference sequence). The CDR3 is 14 amino acids. The sample here was peripheral blood, taken from a patient treated with radiotherapy plus ipilimumab. The chain joins TRBV5-4 to TRBJ2-1, with D unclear. This TCR came from a human donor with non-small cell lung cancer that progressed on radiotherapy plus ipilimumab. Some clones in this sample may be carry-over from other donors' samples. CDR3 loop: CASSLAEFSNEQFF. DNA for the CDR3: TGTGCCAGCAGCTTGGCCGAGTTTAGTAATGAGCAGTTCTTC.